This TCR beta chain was retrieved from a study of blood T cell repertoires in COVID-19. The CDR3 runs to 15 residues. Germline CDR1 SGDLS, CDR2 YYNGEE. With V trimmed by 6 bases and J by 5 bases, 11 bases remained unmatched. Assay used: immunoSEQ multiplex PCR; TCRdb lists only in-frame clones, some missing. The sample consists of under 300,000 clones, about 86% of them appearing once. The sequenced sample was peripheral blood. This sequence joins TRBV9 and TRBJ2-3; 8 positions match TRBD2. This TCR came from a woman in her 70s with COVID-19, enrolled during active disease. CDR3 DNA sequence: TGTGCCAGCACCCGCCTCGGGGGGGCCGAAGATACGCAGTATTTT. Translation gives CASTRLGGAEDTQYF.